The 21 T cell receptor beta chains listed next were all sequenced from one sample in a study of response to subunit inactivated influenza vaccine. TCRdb processed the RT-PCR reads anew with MiXCR; each CDR3 protein has one entry. The sample has roughly 520,000 distinct CDR3 sequences, roughly 25% seen once; the top ten hold approximately 2%. Material: CD4+ T cells sorted from PBMCs, obtained more than 4 days after vaccination. These receptor sequences come from a man aged 45 to 65 who received an inactivated influenza vaccine.

The sample holds a few counts of this clonotype. J is TRBJ2-3 and V is TRBV3-1, with TRBD2 identical over 11 bases. Germline V gene sequence: CDR1 LGHDT, CDR2 YNNKEL (reference sequence). Losses at the gene ends were 6 bases for V and 5 bases for J; bases not matched to a gene: 7. The CDR3 contains 15 residues. The CDR3 loop is CASSSTSGTRDTQYF. CDR3 bases: TGTGCCAGCAGTTCGACTAGCGGGACGAGAGATACGCAGTATTTT.

This clonotype turned up a few times. This chain connects TRBV20-1 to TRBJ2-3, with 10 nucleotides matching TRBD1. The germline V gene has CDR1 DFQATT and CDR2 SNEGSKA (reference sequence). The CDR3 contains 15 residues. Germline trimming cut 0 bases from V and 5 bases from J; bases unmatched to any gene: 5. CDR3 amino acids: CSARDRQGAKDTQYF. The CDR3 DNA follows: TGCAGTGCTAGAGATCGACAGGGGGCAAAAGATACGCAGTATTTT.

This chain links TRBV28 with TRBJ2-1; 13 bases line up with TRBD2. Germline V gives CDR1 MDHEN, CDR2 SYDVKM. CDR3 length: 17 residues. The V and J ends lost 3 bases and 9 bases, in that order; junction bases with no gene match: 11. CDR3 nucleotides: TGTGCCAGCAGTTTGGGGGGACTAGCGGGGAGATTTAGTGAGCAGTTCTTC. Protein: CASSLGGLAGRFSEQFF.

The V and J genes are TRBV5-1 and TRBJ1-2; a possible D gene is TRBD1 (6 bases). This CDR3 is built from 17 residues. Germline V gene lookup returns CDR1 SGHRS and CDR2 YFSETQ. V lost 2 bases to trimming and J lost 0 bases, with 17 bases between them. The CDR3 sequence: CASSFKAGAPSNYGYTF. The CDR3 DNA reads TGCGCCAGCAGCTTCAAGGCAGGGGCTCCGTCTAACTATGGCTACACCTTC.

The gene calls are TRBV7-7 and TRBJ2-5; 11 positions agree with TRBD2. The V and J ends lost 8 bases and 2 bases, in that order; junction bases with no gene match: 7. Germline-derived CDR1 and CDR2 are SSHAT and FNYEAQ (reference sequence). The CDR3 runs to 15 residues. CDR3 in DNA: TGTGCCAGCGGTAGCGGGAGGGCCTGGCAAGAGACCCAGTACTTC. It is translated as CASGSGRAWQETQYF.

The chain recombines TRBV21-1 with TRBJ1-5; TRBD1, the table's D call, lacks a check against the DNA. TRBV21-1 is a pseudogene segment. The CDR3 loop spans 17 amino acids. The CDR3 bases are TGTGCCAGCAGCAAATTGAAAGTGGGACAGGACAATCAGCCCCAGCATTTT. The encoded protein is CASSKLKVGQDNQPQHF.

This rearrangement joins TRBV20-1 to TRBJ2-7; D is perhaps TRBD1 or TRBD2 (5 bases each). V shed 5 bases and J shed 6 bases, with 20 bases lying between them. This CDR3 has 14 amino acids. Germline CDR1 reads DFQATT; CDR2 reads SNEGSKA (reference sequence). CDR3 in amino acids: CSAPRWGPFGEQYF. In DNA, the CDR3 is TGCAGTGCTCCGCGATGGGGACCCTTCGGCGAGCAGTACTTC.

The chain is built from TRBV7-8 and TRBJ2-1, with TRBD2 matching over 7 bases. Losses at the gene ends were 5 bases for V and 3 bases for J; bases not matched to a gene: 7. This CDR3 has 15 residues. Germline values: CDR1 SGHVS, CDR2 FQNEAQ. Here the CDR3 DNA reads TGTGCCAGCAGCCTCCAAGCGGGAATCTACAATGAGCAGTTCTTC. Protein: CASSLQAGIYNEQFF.

V and J are TRBV2 and TRBJ2-7; D possibly uses TRBD1 or TRBD2 (5 bases each). Between the trimmed V and J ends, which lost 10 bases and 2 bases, there was a span of 15 bases. Germline CDR1 is SNHLY and CDR2 is FYNNEI. This CDR3 is 13 amino acids long. CDR3 nucleotides: TGTGCCACCCGGGACGTCTTGGCCTACGAGCAGTACTTC. Its protein product is CATRDVLAYEQYF. Full variable domain (outside the CDR3, taken from reference TRBV2 and TRBJ2-7): EPEVTQTPSHQVTQMGQEVILRCVPISNHLYFYWYRQILGQKVEFLVSFYNNEISEKSEIFDDQFSVERPDGSNFTLKIRSTKLEDSAMYFCATRDVLAYEQYFGPGTRLTVT.

V usage is TRBV18 and J usage is TRBJ2-3; 8 nucleotides match TRBD1. Looked up from germline, CDR1 is KGHSH and CDR2 is LQKENI. The CDR3 is 15 residues long. Trimming took 2 bases from V and 2 from J; bases not matched to a gene: 3. CDR3 in amino acids: CASSPRTGNTDTQYF. Written as DNA, the CDR3 is TGTGCCAGCTCACCAAGGACAGGGAACACAGATACGCAGTATTTT.

There are a few counts of this clonotype. The V gene is TRBV7-6, the J gene TRBJ2-1; TRBD2 aligns across 7 bases. V dropped 5 bases and J dropped 3; count of bases not matched to a gene: 7. Germline V CDR1 and CDR2: SGHVS, FNYEAQ. This CDR3 has 15 amino acids. CDR3 sequence: CASSLSGTNYNEQFF. The CDR3 DNA is TGTGCCAGCAGCCTATCCGGGACTAACTACAATGAGCAGTTCTTC.

The sample holds a few counts of this clonotype. The V gene is TRBV20-1, the J gene TRBJ2-3, with TRBD2 as a possible D gene (6 bases). CDR1 DFQATT and CDR2 SNEGSKA come from the germline V gene (reference sequence). V lost 3 bases to trimming and J lost 3 bases, with 10 bases between them. There are 13 residues in the CDR3. CDR3 residues: CSASGSGTDTQYF. The CDR3 region has the DNA TGCAGTGCTAGCGGGAGTGGGACAGATACGCAGTATTTT.

This clonotype has just a few counts. This chain joins TRBV20-1 and TRBJ2-4, with D possibly called TRBD1 or TRBD2 (5 bases each). The CDR3 has 15 residues. CDR1 DFQATT and CDR2 SNEGSKA come from the germline V gene (reference sequence). The V end lost 0 bases, the J end lost 3 bases, and 12 bases lay between the germline ends. The CDR3 DNA reads TGCAGTGCTAGAGAGAGGGGCCGGGTCAAAAACATTCAGTACTTC. The encoded protein is CSARERGRVKNIQYF.

This chain links TRBV27 with TRBJ2-5; tentative D call: TRBD2 (5 bases). The germline V gene has CDR1 MNHEY and CDR2 SMNVEV (reference sequence). The CDR3 has 13 amino acids. The ends were cut back, 10 bases at V and 4 bases at J, with 16 bases in the middle. The CDR3 region is CATRSGWLETQYF. The DNA of the CDR3 is TGTGCCACCAGGTCGGGGTGGCTAGAGACCCAGTACTTC.

This clonotype has only a few counts. The germline gene is not matched at one end of the junction; a read error may be the cause. V and J are TRBV3-1 and TRBJ2-3; 9 positions match TRBD2. The CDR3 totals 15 residues. The V gene's germline CDR1 is LGHDT and CDR2 YNNKEL (reference sequence). CDR3 protein: CASSSAGTSKDTQYF. The CDR3 DNA follows: TGTGCCAGCAGCTCCGCCGGGACTAGCAAAGATACGCAGTATTTT.

The rearrangement joins TRBV21-1 to TRBJ2-3. TRBV21-1 is a pseudogene segment. This CDR3 has 15 amino acids. The DNA for the CDR3 is TGTGCCAGCAGCAAAGGGCGGTGGTGCCCAGATACGCAGTATTTT. The encoded protein is CASSKGRWCPDTQYF.

This clonotype was seen a few times. V gene TRBV12-3 or TRBV12-4 combines with J gene TRBJ2-1; 9 nucleotides align to TRBD2. V shed 6 bases, J shed 2 bases, and the junction held 5 bases outside the gene matches. The CDR3 runs 15 residues. For the CDR3, the DNA is TGTGCCAGCAGCCGCGGGGGGGCCACCTACAATGAGCAGTTCTTC. Translation: CASSRGGATYNEQFF.

This clonotype was counted at least ten times. The chain is built from TRBV10-3 and TRBJ2-1; TRBD2 matches at 8 bases. The length of the CDR3 is 14 residues. After removal of 10 bases from V and 4 bases from J, the junction contained 9 bases not matched to a gene. Germline CDR1 ENHRY, CDR2 SYGVKD. CDR3 nucleotides: TGTGCCACAAGGTATAGCGGGGTTTACAATGAGCAGTTCTTC. Translation: CATRYSGVYNEQFF.

This rearrangement joins TRBV6-5 to TRBJ2-3, with no clear D. Looked up from germline, CDR1 is MNHEY and CDR2 is SVGAGI. The CDR3 is 13 amino acids. Trimming stripped 3 bases from V and 2 bases from J, with 6 bases between. The DNA of the CDR3 is TGTGCCAGCAGTTATGTCATCACAGATACGCAGTATTTT. Its protein is CASSYVITDTQYF.

This clonotype was picked up a small number of times. The V gene is TRBV7-2, the J gene TRBJ1-2, with D possibly being TRBD1 (5 bases). V was cut by 2 bases and J by 4 bases, with 11 bases left in between. The germline V gene has CDR1 SGHTA and CDR2 FQGNSA. The CDR3 extends over 14 amino acids. In DNA, the CDR3 is TGTGCCAGCAGCTTACAGGGTTTCCGCTATGGCTACACCTTC. This translates into CASSLQGFRYGYTF.

V gene TRBV6-6 combines with J gene TRBJ2-3; 7 bases agree with TRBD2. Germline CDR1 MNHNY, CDR2 SVGAGI (reference sequence). Unmatched junction bases numbered 6, after V lost 4 bases and J lost 14 bases. The CDR3 is 11 amino acids. The CDR3 is CASSSTSPLYF. The CDR3 DNA reads as TGTGCCAGCAGTTCGACTAGCCCCTTGTATTTT.